What follows are 21 T cell receptor beta chains derived from one specimen sequenced in a study of shared clonotypes between healthy human individuals. Produced via immunoSEQ multiplex PCR; TCRdb's table is partial and in-frame only. The table shows 2 million to 2.5 million clones, with roughly 92% occurring only once. The specimen sequenced was naive CD4+ T cells from PBMCs. Subset indicated: CD45RA+ positively selected. These receptors were collected from a young man in good health. Some clones in this sample may be carry-over from other donors' samples.

This clone has only one observation. The chain links TRBV6-5 to TRBJ1-6; D gene ambiguous. V was trimmed by 7 bases and J by 0 bases, leaving 10 bases between them. In germline, CDR1 is MNHEY, CDR2 SVGAGI. There are 15 residues in the CDR3. The CDR3 bases are TGTGCCAGCACCTACCGCGGCTCCTATAATTCACCCCTCCACTTT. Residues: CASTYRGSYNSPLHF.

Notes on this clone: This sample includes further DNA sequences coding for the same CDR3. The chain joins TRBV7-9 to TRBJ2-5, with 10 bases lining up with TRBD1. The CDR3 totals 13 residues. V trimming: 5 bases; J trimming: 5 bases; junction bases outside the gene matches: 2. The germline CDR1 and CDR2 sequences are SEHNR and FQNEAQ (reference sequence). The DNA for the CDR3 is TGTGCCAGCAGCAGGGGACAGGGGGAGACCCAGTACTTC. This translates into CASSRGQGETQYF.

The J gene is TRBJ2-2, the V gene TRBV18, with D maybe TRBD1 (6 bases). The CDR3 extends over 16 amino acids. The V end was cut by 4 bases, the J end by 1 base, with 13 bases between. Germline V gene sequence: CDR1 KGHSH, CDR2 LQKENI. Here the CDR3 reads CASSLLGTLNTGELFF. CDR3 bases: TGTGCCAGCTCACTCCTAGGGACACTGAACACCGGGGAGCTGTTTTTT.

This clone was observed once. This chain connects TRBV14 to TRBJ2-7, with 8 bases aligning to TRBD1. Germline V CDR1 and CDR2: SGHDN, FVKESK. The ends lost 1 base at V and 2 bases at J; junction bases unmatched: 13. The CDR3 is 18 residues long. CDR3 region: CASSQAYSWTGITYEQYF. The CDR3 bases are TGTGCCAGCAGCCAAGCCTACTCCTGGACAGGGATTACCTACGAGCAGTACTTC.

V is TRBV18 and J is TRBJ1-5; D unresolved. CDR3 length: 14 amino acids. Germline CDR1 KGHSH, CDR2 LQKENI. Trimming left V 6 bases short and J 4 bases short, with 13 bases between. The CDR3 loop is CASSPSGKNQPQHF. DNA for the CDR3: TGTGCCAGCTCCCCCTCGGGGAAAAATCAGCCCCAGCATTTT.

J is TRBJ1-2 and V is TRBV7-3; possible D gene TRBD1, 5 bases. The CDR3 extends over 17 amino acids. V lost 2 bases, J lost 6 bases, and 22 bases lay in between. CDR1 is SGHTA and CDR2 is FQGTGA in the germline V gene. CDR3 DNA: TGTGCCAGCAGCTTACGGGGGAAACAGTTACTTCGACATGGCTACACCTTC. Translation gives CASSLRGKQLLRHGYTF.

For this clone: One end of the junction fails to match germline, which may point to a read error. This chain uses TRBV11-3 with TRBJ2-7; TRBD1 agrees at 8 bases. The CDR3 is 13 amino acids. Germline lookup yields CDR1 SGHNT and CDR2 YENEEA. In nucleotides, the CDR3 is TGTGCCAGCAGCCTAGACAGGGGAGACGAGCAGTACTTC. Translated, it gives CASSLDRGDEQYF.

V usage is TRBV25-1 and J usage is TRBJ2-3; D is undetermined. The CDR3 has 16 residues. CDR1 is MGHDK, CDR2 SYGVNS, per germline. Trimming removed 0 bases from V and 2 bases from J, with 12 bases in between. The CDR3 DNA sequence: TGTGCCAGCAGTGAATATCGGTCTATAAACACAGATACGCAGTATTTT. Protein: CASSEYRSINTDTQYF.

The chain carries TRBV4-1 and TRBJ2-2, with a tentative D call TRBD1 (6 bases). Germline V gives CDR1 MGHRA, CDR2 YSYEKL. V dropped 1 base and J dropped 5 bases, with 14 bases sitting between them. This CDR3 is 16 amino acids long. As DNA, the CDR3 is TGCGCCAGCAGCCAAGCGGTACAGGGCCGAACCGGGGAGCTGTTTTTT. Its translation: CASSQAVQGRTGELFF.

The chain uses TRBV29-1 and TRBJ1-3; D gene unclear. In germline, CDR1 is SQVTM, CDR2 ANQGSEA. The CDR3 runs 12 residues. The V end lost 6 bases, the J end lost 2 bases, and 8 bases lay between the germline ends. The CDR3 sequence is CSVGYTGNTIYF. For the CDR3, the DNA is TGCAGCGTGGGGTACACTGGAAACACCATATATTTT.

A single count supports this clone. The chain is built from TRBV10-3 and TRBJ2-3, with 12 bases lining up with TRBD2. Germline V gives CDR1 ENHRY, CDR2 SYGVKD. Trimming removed 4 bases from V and 4 bases from J; junction bases left unmatched: 6. The CDR3 has 16 amino acids. CDR3 in DNA: TGTGCCATCAGTGCAAGGACTAGCGGGAACCCAGATACGCAGTATTTT. As protein: CAISARTSGNPDTQYF.

CDR3 nucleotides: TGTGCCAGCAGCTTGGAGGCCTATGGCTACACCTTC. As protein: CASSLEAYGYTF. The chain recombines TRBV5-5 with TRBJ1-2; D is unclear. CDR1 and CDR2 from the germline V gene are SGHKS and YYEKEE (reference sequence). Trimming removed 0 bases at V and 4 bases at J, with 4 bases between. This CDR3 has 12 amino acids.

CDR3 sequence: CASSKRAGRGETQYF. CDR3 sequence (DNA): TGTGCCAGCAGCAAACGGGCAGGGAGAGGGGAGACCCAGTACTTC. The chain is built from TRBV28 and TRBJ2-5; perhaps D is TRBD1 or TRBD2 (5 bases each). This CDR3 has 15 amino acids. Germline V CDR1 and CDR2: MDHEN, SYDVKM. V lost 6 bases, J lost 5 bases, and 19 bases lay in between.

The V gene is TRBV11-1, the J gene TRBJ1-2; perhaps TRBD1 as D (5 bases). The V gene's germline CDR1 is SGHAT and CDR2 FQDESV (reference sequence). The CDR3 runs 12 residues. The V end lost 4 bases, the J end lost 4 bases, and 7 bases lay between the germline ends. The CDR3 DNA sequence: TGTGCCAGCAGCTACGACAGCTATGGCTACACCTTC. Protein product: CASSYDSYGYTF. Full variable domain (rest looked up from reference TRBV11-1 and TRBJ1-2): EAEVAQSPRYKITEKSQAVAFWCDPISGHATLYWYRQILGQGPELLVQFQDESVVDDSQLPKDRFSAERLKGVDSTLKIQPAELGDSAMYLCASSYDSYGYTFGSGTRLTVV.

The chain couples TRBV18 to TRBJ1-5; D may be TRBD1 (5 bases). V was pared by 3 bases and J by 3 bases, with 9 bases between. Germline loops: CDR1 KGHSH, CDR2 LQKENI. The CDR3 is made up of 14 amino acids. DNA of the CDR3: TGTGCCAGCTCACCGCAGGGATTCAATCAGCCCCAGCATTTT. Its protein product is CASSPQGFNQPQHF.

The J gene is TRBJ2-3, the V gene TRBV9; the D is unclear. V gave up 0 bases and J gave up 5 bases, with 4 bases separating them. The CDR3 has 12 amino acids. Germline V gene data show CDR1 as SGDLS and CDR2 as YYNGEE. DNA of the CDR3: TGTGCCAGCAGCGTAGAGGGAGATACGCAGTATTTT. This codes for CASSVEGDTQYF.

The J gene is TRBJ1-3, the V gene TRBV25-1; 7 bases are a match to TRBD1. V gave up 2 bases and J gave up 0 bases; unmatched junction bases: 4. The CDR3 is 16 amino acids. CDR1 MGHDK and CDR2 SYGVNS come from the germline V gene. CDR3 residues: CASSEVGTASGNTIYF. The CDR3 coding sequence is TGTGCCAGCAGTGAAGTTGGGACAGCCTCTGGAAACACCATATATTTT.

The genes are TRBV5-1 and TRBJ1-1; D may be TRBD1 (6 bases). This CDR3 comprises 14 residues. V lost 4 bases and J 0 bases, leaving 10 bases between the germline ends. Germline assignment: CDR1 SGHRS and CDR2 YFSETQ. The CDR3 loop reads CASSGTGLNTEAFF. The CDR3, as DNA: TGCGCCAGCAGCGGTACAGGGTTGAACACTGAAGCTTTCTTT.

This chain connects TRBV6-6 to TRBJ1-4; D gene uncertain. CDR1 is MNHNY, CDR2 SVGAGI, per germline (reference sequence). CDR3 length equals 16 residues. Trimming took off 6 bases at V and 7 bases at J, with 21 bases between the two ends. In DNA, the CDR3 is TGTGCCAGCAGGGGTGGGTGGATAACGGTTGGTGAAAAACTGTTTTTT. It is translated as CASRGGWITVGEKLFF.

This chain links TRBV5-1 with TRBJ2-3; 10 bases fit TRBD2. V lost 0 bases and J lost 2; bases outside the gene matches: 12. Germline V gives CDR1 SGHRS, CDR2 YFSETQ. This CDR3 comprises 19 residues. The CDR3 DNA follows: TGCGCCAGCAGCTTGGTGCCCTTTTTAGCGGGAGGCCCCACAGATACGCAGTATTTT. It encodes CASSLVPFLAGGPTDTQYF.

Details on this clone: Additional DNA sequences in this sample encode the identical CDR3. This chain joins TRBV5-1 and TRBJ2-1, with 14 bases that match TRBD2. The CDR3 totals 16 residues. The V gene's germline CDR1 is SGHRS and CDR2 YFSETQ. Trimming removed 3 bases from V and 4 bases from J; junction bases left unmatched: 3. For the CDR3, the DNA is TGCGCCAGCAGCTGGGGACTAGCGGGAGCTTACAATGAGCAGTTCTTC. Encoded protein: CASSWGLAGAYNEQFF.